Following are 13 T cell receptor beta chains from one sample sequenced in a study of immune heterogeneity within non-small cell lung tumors. The template for each sample was around 540 ng of genomic DNA, which had been extracted from bulk tumor tissue. While surgery was under way, several biopsies spaced far apart were taken per primary tumor. Curative surgery was performed on patients who had untreated, newly diagnosed non-small cell lung cancer. It was with 32 V and 13 J primers that multiplex PCR amplified TCR beta CDR3. In TCRdb, the multiplex PCR reads were re-called with MiXCR into one record per CDR3 protein. The sample lists some 14,000 distinct CDR3 sequences, approximately 30% occurring once. The specimen was lung tumor tissue. These receptors were obtained from a man aged 40-55 years with non-small cell lung cancer.

This clonotype is labeled as medium-sized. This chain connects TRBV7-3 to TRBJ2-2; D is tentatively TRBD1 or TRBD2 (5 bases each). V was clipped by 1 base and J by 4 bases, with 13 bases between them. In germline, CDR1 is SGHTA, CDR2 FQGTGA. This CDR3 region has 16 residues. CDR3 sequence: CASSLNLGTGTGELFF. CDR3 bases: TGTGCCAGCAGCTTAAATCTGGGGACGGGCACCGGGGAGCTGTTTTTT.

This chain joins TRBV7-2 and TRBJ1-5, with no clear D. The CDR3 is 13 amino acids. The V end lost 0 bases, the J end lost 3 bases, and 3 bases lay between the germline ends. Germline values: CDR1 SGHTA, CDR2 FQGNSA. CDR3 nucleotide sequence: TGTGCCAGCAGCTTAGCGGCCAATCAGCCCCAGCATTTT. Protein sequence: CASSLAANQPQHF. The variable domain in full, with the rest retrieved from reference TRBV7-2 and TRBJ1-5, is GAGVSQSPSNKVTEKGKDVELRCDPISGHTALYWYRQSLGQGLEFLIYFQGNSAPDKSGLPSDRFSAERTGGSVSTLTIQRTQQEDSAVYLCASSLAANQPQHFGDGTRLSIL.

V and J are TRBV7-8 and TRBJ1-2; D unresolved. Per the germline V gene, CDR1 is SGHVS and CDR2 is FQNEAQ. CDR3 size: 14 residues. V was cut by 5 bases and J by 4 bases, with 14 bases left in between. The CDR3 spells CASSHAQAFYGYTF. For the CDR3, the DNA is TGTGCCAGCAGCCATGCCCAGGCCTTCTATGGCTACACCTTC.

For this clonotype: A much larger clone is a single base away; this may be a read error. The chain combines TRBV7-6 with TRBJ2-1, with D uncertain. The CDR3 sequence is 12 residues long. Per the germline V gene, CDR1 is SGHVS and CDR2 is FNYEAQ. CDR3 sequence reads: CAISPPYNEQFF. The CDR3 DNA sequence: TGTGCCATCAGCCCTCCCTACAATGAGCAGTTCTTC.

With regard to this clonotype: Mismatch with germline at one junction end may stem from a read error. V is TRBV12-3 or TRBV12-4 and J is TRBJ2-6; 8 nucleotides line up with TRBD1. There are 17 residues in the CDR3. The CDR3 loop is CASSGRQGARGANVPTF. The CDR3 coding sequence is TGTGCCAGCAGTGGAAGGCAGGGGGCGCGTGGGGCCAACGTCCCGACTTTC.

Details on this clonotype: A read error is possible here, since a much larger clone lies one base away. The J gene is TRBJ2-1, the V gene TRBV28, with D perhaps given as TRBD1 or TRBD2 (6 bases each). The ends were cut back, 11 bases at V and 5 bases at J, with 22 bases in the middle. The CDR3 runs to 15 residues. Germline CDR1 is MDHEN and CDR2 is SYDVKM. CDR3 in DNA: TGTGCCGGACAGTATTGCGGGGCGCTCGACAATGAGCAGTTCTTC. Its protein product is CAGQYCGALDNEQFF.

Within the sample, this clonotype is medium-sized (0.01 to 0.1%). This rearrangement joins TRBV9 to TRBJ1-4; possible D gene TRBD1, 5 bases. Germline CDR1 is SGDLS and CDR2 is YYNGEE. CDR3 length: 14 amino acids. With 0 bases removed from V and 4 bases from J, the gap between germline ends came to 7 bases. This chain's CDR3 is CASSVGGGNEKLFF. In nucleotides, the CDR3 is TGTGCCAGCAGCGTAGGGGGCGGTAATGAAAAACTGTTTTTT.

The chain carries TRBV7-6 and TRBJ2-1, with D perhaps TRBD2 (5 bases). The CDR3 has 11 residues. Trimming took 0 bases from V and 14 from J, leaving 8 bases between them. Germline CDR1 SGHVS, CDR2 FNYEAQ. The CDR3 sequence is CASSLAREKFF. The CDR3, as DNA: TGTGCCAGCAGCTTAGCTAGGGAGAAGTTCTTC.

This clonotype was seen many times. The chain joins TRBV5-1 to TRBJ2-3; D ambiguous. Trimming took 5 bases from V and 1 from J, leaving 20 bases between them. The CDR3 is 17 amino acids. CDR1 is SGHRS and CDR2 is YFSETQ in the germline V gene. The CDR3 protein is CASRRTISPIGTDTQYF. The CDR3 DNA sequence: TGCGCCAGCAGGCGCACAATAAGCCCCATAGGCACAGATACGCAGTATTTT. Drawing the rest from reference TRBV5-1 and TRBJ2-3, the complete variable domain is KAGVTQTPRYLIKTRGQQVTLSCSPISGHRSVSWYQQTPGQGLQFLFEYFSETQRNKGNFPGRFSGRQFSNSRSEMNVSTLELGDSALYLCASRRTISPIGTDTQYFGPGTRLTVL.

This clonotype appeared a few times. A read error may explain this, as a much larger clone is one base away. Since the CDR3 does not end with the conserved phenylalanine or tryptophan, this likely comes from a read error. This chain connects TRBV2 to TRBJ1-6; possibly TRBD1 for D (6 bases). V lost 5 bases and J 5 bases, leaving 10 bases between the germline ends. The CDR3 is 14 amino acids. CDR1 is SNHLY and CDR2 is FYNNEI in the germline V gene. This CDR3 reads CASSRGQNNSPLHS. The CDR3 nucleotides read TGTGCCAGCAGTCGAGGACAGAATAATTCACCCCTCCACTCT.

This clonotype was seen only once. A much more abundant neighbour one base away suggests this may be a read error. V usage is TRBV7-3 and J usage is TRBJ2-2; tentative D call: TRBD2 (5 bases). CDR3 length: 14 residues. CDR1 is SGHTA and CDR2 is FQGTGA in the germline V gene. The CDR3 coding sequence is TGTGCCAGCAGCCCGGACTTTTACACCGGGGAGCCGTTTTTT. Translated, it gives CASSPDFYTGEPFF. Filled out from reference TRBV7-3 and TRBJ2-2, the complete variable domain reads GAGVSQTPSNKVTEKGKYVELRCDPISGHTALYWYRQSLGQGPEFLIYFQGTGAADDSGLPNDRFFAVRPEGSVSTLKIQRTERGDSAVYLCASSPDFYTGEPFFGEGSRLTVL.

This clonotype is deemed medium-sized. The chain combines TRBV12-3 or TRBV12-4 with TRBJ2-7; 11 nucleotides match TRBD2. There are 17 residues in the CDR3. With 3 bases clipped from V and 4 bases from J, the junction kept 11 bases outside the gene matches. CDR3 in amino acids: CASSFLVAGGQVYEQYF. CDR3 DNA sequence: TGTGCCAGCAGTTTTTTGGTAGCGGGAGGGCAGGTATACGAGCAGTACTTC.

This clonotype was recorded many times. V and J are TRBV20-1 and TRBJ2-1, with D uncertain. This CDR3 is built from 15 residues. Deletions cut 0 bases from V and 1 base from J, with 10 bases between. Germline values: CDR1 DFQATT, CDR2 SNEGSKA (reference sequence). CDR3 in DNA: TGCAGTGCTAGAGAATTGGGCCGATCCTACAATGAGCAGTTCTTC. This codes for CSARELGRSYNEQFF.